The entry that follows covers one T cell receptor beta chain sequence. This sample is part of a study of blood T cell repertoires in COVID-19. Clones were read by immunoSEQ multiplex PCR, and TCRdb kept only the in-frame ones, dropping some. The table shows fewer than 60,000 clones, with around 86% occurring only once. Germline V gives CDR1 SGHTS, CDR2 YDEGEE. This CDR3 is 17 amino acids long. V gave up 6 bases and J gave up 3 bases; unmatched junction bases: 13. The V call is TRBV5-8, the J call TRBJ2-3; TRBD2 aligns across 10 bases. This receptor was identified in a human donor in a cohort sampled during active COVID-19. Sequenced sample: peripheral blood. The CDR3 nucleotides are TGTGCCAGCAAGAGAGAGGGGGCTAGCGGGAGAACAGATACGCAGTATTTT. Translated: CASKREGASGRTDTQYF.